The TCR beta chain described here comes from a study of cytotoxic CD8 clonotypes in ibrutinib-treated CLL (dated by TCRdb to the early 2020s). Study-wide context: The cohort was composed of around twelve relapsed/refractory and fewer than 16 treatment-naive patients; IGHV unmutated status was identified in under 18 patients. Partial responses were observed in some 24 patients and complete responses in 2; after a median follow-up of 68 months, remission was maintained in roughly 14 patients and progression was observed in roughly twelve. Response samples were taken after a median of around 13 months on treatment, ranging from about 6 to 36 months. On average, each sample had roughly 260,000 productive templates and tens of thousands of productive rearrangements. Of the approximately 87 people in the trial, about two dozen had longitudinal samples available. All remission and progressive disease samples were collected while patients were still receiving ibrutinib. Cryopreserved peripheral blood mononuclear cells were collected at three points: before therapy, at response, and at either sustained remission or disease progression. Paper-wide results and their limitations: Baseline clonality exceeded that of age-matched healthy donors and correlated strongly with circulating CD8+ T-cell counts. Public clonotypes were rare and either shrank or stayed stable during treatment, and the rise in clonality at ibrutinib response reflected expansion of private clonotypes. An increase in clonality was observed at ibrutinib response, with clonality remaining stable during sustained remission and falling back toward baseline at progression. Sampling times were not matched between sustained-remission and progressing patients, and lymph node repertoires were not studied.

For CDR1 and CDR2, the germline V gene (reference sequence) lists MNHEY and SMNVEV. Trimming accounts for 5 bases at V and 2 bases at J, while the number of junction bases matched to no gene is 3. The CDR3 spans 13 residues, from the cysteine through the phenylalanine. The DNA shown is the 39-base CDR3, in frame from base 1. On a MiSeq, deep resolution sequencing aimed for a depth between 1 in 1 million and 1 in 200,000 T cells, with each clonotype covered 10x on average. TCR beta libraries were generated with the immunoSEQ hsTCRB Kit. For the original study's pipeline: Data were analyzed with ImmunoSEQ Data Assistant and ImmunoSEQ Analyzer, with V, D and J genes assigned per IMGT definitions. Clonality was computed as one minus normalized Shannon entropy of productive rearrangement frequencies, ranging from 0 to 1. Public clonotype analysis was restricted to overrepresented clonotypes comprising at least 0.05% of each patient's repertoire. Repertoires from about a dozen age-matched healthy donors in immuneACCESS were used as clonality controls. TCRdb re-hosts the immuneACCESS table, in-frame sequences only. Its copies lack some clones; in the studies checked, an unresolved V gene accounts for under half of them, and the cause for the rest is not known. The V and J calls and clone size come from that table; D and trimming were worked out from the DNA. The sample has roughly 58,000 clones on record, 50% to 60% of them singletons. The biggest ten clones account for approximately 24% of the sample.

In light of the paper, this sample's time point label describes: progressive disease on ibrutinib. Approximately 2 micrograms of genomic DNA were extracted from cryopreserved PBMCs for TCR beta library preparation. High-throughput TCR beta sequencing was performed on longitudinal blood samples from CLL patients receiving ibrutinib monotherapy. Patients were enrolled in a phase 2 open-label single-center ibrutinib monotherapy trial. As to this clone: Its binding antigen is unknown. No clone much larger than this one lies a single base away; base qualities are absent.

This TCR was sampled from a human donor with chronic lymphocytic leukemia. This chain joins TRBV27 to TRBJ2-7; a stretch of 7 junction bases matches TRBD1. Here the sequenced sample was PBMCs, taken at disease progression, from a patient treated with ibrutinib. This receptor carries the CDR3 CASSQGQPYEQYF. The nucleotide sequence reads TGTGCCAGCAGTCAGGGACAGCCCTACGAGCAGTACTTC.